These T cell receptor beta chains were read from a single sample in a study of OX40 agonist ivuxolimab in advanced cancers. Here immunoSEQ multiplex PCR was the method, and the copy in TCRdb shows in-frame clones only, minus some. The sample shows 12,000 to 15,000 clones, about 94% of them seen only once. This material consisted of CD4+ or CD8+ T cells sorted from blood, taken in a trial of the OX40 agonist ivuxolimab. These receptors all stem from an adult with an advanced solid tumor such as melanoma, head and neck, liver or kidney cancer. CDR3s leave out the opening cysteine and the closing phenylalanine or tryptophan.

CDR3aa	v_gene	j_gene
ASSSGSKVGYEQY	TRBV27	TRBJ2-7
ASSSLDGQETQY	TRBV7-9	TRBJ2-5
ASSMYGLETQY	TRBV19	TRBJ2-5
ASSPVDVYRTF	TRBV7-9	TRBJ2-2
ASSPQGAWTEAF	TRBV6-5	TRBJ1-1
ASSLGRVGELF	TRBV7-9	TRBJ2-2
ASSQAQPEDEQY	TRBV4-1	TRBJ2-7
AWSVVGGTEAF	TRBV30	TRBJ1-1
ASSQTLTENTEAF	TRBV7-9	TRBJ1-1
ASSLSSGGYEQY	TRBV27	TRBJ2-7
ASSQTDGAYEQY	TRBV4-3	TRBJ2-7
ASTPGRGQGAYEQY	TRBV9	TRBJ2-7
ASSPRGLNIQY	TRBV5-6	TRBJ2-4
ASTPYRGSYGYT	TRBV27	TRBJ1-2
ASSLVLGKNEQF	TRBV7-9	TRBJ2-1
ASSFSYEQY	TRBV6-5	TRBJ2-7
ASSHLGQGAPETQY	TRBV4-1	TRBJ2-5
ASRGQGAHGGSYEQY	TRBV11-2	TRBJ2-7
ASSPLGPRGYNEQF	TRBV28	TRBJ2-1
ASSLMNTEAF	TRBV7-9	TRBJ1-1
ASSLDPGAANTGELF	TRBV27	TRBJ2-2
ASSLGQGSSYNSPLH	TRBV28	TRBJ1-6
ATSRDWNEQF	TRBV15	TRBJ2-1
ASSRTGGWTEAF	TRBV27	TRBJ1-1
ASSLTGGSAKNIQY	TRBV5-6	TRBJ2-4
ASSLAGNQPQH	TRBV27	TRBJ1-5
ASSRGQGATYEQY	TRBV28	TRBJ2-7
ASSLGQRFNQPQH	TRBV28	TRBJ1-5
ASSFGAGEGKTEAF	TRBV28	TRBJ1-1
ASSLGTYNEQF	TRBV5-1	TRBJ2-1
ATSRDGLESDAYNEQF	TRBV15	TRBJ2-1
ASSLLAGAREQF	TRBV28	TRBJ2-1
ASSFYKGEGTDTQY	TRBV28	TRBJ2-3
ASSLLGIDEQF	TRBV11-2	TRBJ2-1